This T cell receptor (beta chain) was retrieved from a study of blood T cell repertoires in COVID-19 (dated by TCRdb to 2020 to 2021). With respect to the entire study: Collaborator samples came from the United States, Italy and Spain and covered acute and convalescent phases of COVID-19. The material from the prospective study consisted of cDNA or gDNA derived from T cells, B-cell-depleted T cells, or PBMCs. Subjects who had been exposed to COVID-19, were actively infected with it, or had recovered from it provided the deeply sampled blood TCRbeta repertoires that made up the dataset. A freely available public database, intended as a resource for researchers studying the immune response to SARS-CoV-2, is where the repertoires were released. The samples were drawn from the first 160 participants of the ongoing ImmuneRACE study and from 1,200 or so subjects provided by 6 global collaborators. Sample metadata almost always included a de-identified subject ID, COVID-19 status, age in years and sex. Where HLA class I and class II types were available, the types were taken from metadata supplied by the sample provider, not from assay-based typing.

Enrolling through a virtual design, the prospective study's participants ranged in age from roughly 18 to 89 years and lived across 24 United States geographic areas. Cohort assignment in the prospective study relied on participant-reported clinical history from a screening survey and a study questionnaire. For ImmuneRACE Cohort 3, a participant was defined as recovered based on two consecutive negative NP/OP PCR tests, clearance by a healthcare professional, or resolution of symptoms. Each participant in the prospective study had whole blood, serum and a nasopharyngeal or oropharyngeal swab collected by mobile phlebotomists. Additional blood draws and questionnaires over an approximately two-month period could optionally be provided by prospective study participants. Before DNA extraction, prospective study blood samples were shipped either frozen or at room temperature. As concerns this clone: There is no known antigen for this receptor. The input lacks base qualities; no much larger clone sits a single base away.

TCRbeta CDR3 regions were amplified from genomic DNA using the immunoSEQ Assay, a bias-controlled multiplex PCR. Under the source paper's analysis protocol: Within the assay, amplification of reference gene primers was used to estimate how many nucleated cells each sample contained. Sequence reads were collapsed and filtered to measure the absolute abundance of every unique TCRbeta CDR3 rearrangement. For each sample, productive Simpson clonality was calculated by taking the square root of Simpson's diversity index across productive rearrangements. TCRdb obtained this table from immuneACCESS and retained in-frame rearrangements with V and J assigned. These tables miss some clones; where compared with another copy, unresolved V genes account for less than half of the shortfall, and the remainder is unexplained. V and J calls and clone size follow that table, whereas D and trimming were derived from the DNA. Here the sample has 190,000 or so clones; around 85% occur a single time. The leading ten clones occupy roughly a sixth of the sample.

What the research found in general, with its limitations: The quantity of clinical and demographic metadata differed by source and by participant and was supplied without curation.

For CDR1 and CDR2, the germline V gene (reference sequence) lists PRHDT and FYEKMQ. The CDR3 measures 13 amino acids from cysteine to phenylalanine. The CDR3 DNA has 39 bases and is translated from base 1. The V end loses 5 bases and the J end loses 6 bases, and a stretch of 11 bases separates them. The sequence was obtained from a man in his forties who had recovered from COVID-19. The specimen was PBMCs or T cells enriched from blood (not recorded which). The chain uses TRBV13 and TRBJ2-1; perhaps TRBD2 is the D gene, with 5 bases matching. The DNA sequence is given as TGTGCCAGCAGCCCCCCTCGGGGCAATGAGCAGTTCTTC. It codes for CASSPPRGNEQFF. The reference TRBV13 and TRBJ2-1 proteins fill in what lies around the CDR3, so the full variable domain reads AAGVIQSPRHLIKEKRETATLKCYPIPRHDTVYWYQQGPGQDPQFLISFYEKMQSDKGSIPDRFSAQQFSDYHSELNMSSLELGDSALYFCASSPPRGNEQFFGPGTRLTVL.